A single sample gave rise to the 14 T cell receptor beta chains below, sequenced in a study of shared clonotypes between healthy human individuals. The method was immunoSEQ multiplex PCR; TCRdb's version includes in-frame clones alone and lacks a portion of them. The sample carries 2 million to 2.5 million clones, approximately 94% recorded once. Sequenced: naive CD4+ T cells sorted from blood. Subset indicated: CD45RA+ positively selected. The source of these receptors is a man aged 18-30 years in good health.

This rearrangement joins TRBV9 to TRBJ2-2, with 12 bases fitting TRBD2. Germline V CDR1 and CDR2: SGDLS, YYNGEE. The CDR3 sequence is 17 residues long. V trimming: 3 bases; J trimming: 10 bases; junction bases outside the gene matches: 13. CDR3 DNA: TGTGCCAGCAGCGCGCGGACAGCGACTAGCGGGAGAGTGGAGCTGTTTTTT. Translation: CASSARTATSGRVELFF.

J is TRBJ2-7 and V is TRBV5-1; 7 bases align to TRBD1. The V gene end was trimmed by 4 bases and the J gene end by 6 bases; junction bases not matched to a gene: 4. Germline-derived CDR1 and CDR2 are SGHRS and YFSETQ. The CDR3 sequence is 12 residues long. The CDR3 DNA reads as TGCGCCAGCAGCGTGACAGGGTCCGAGCAGTACTTC. The encoded protein is CASSVTGSEQYF. The full variable domain, in which reference TRBV5-1 and TRBJ2-7 provide the parts outside the CDR3, is KAGVTQTPRYLIKTRGQQVTLSCSPISGHRSVSWYQQTPGQGLQFLFEYFSETQRNKGNFPGRFSGRQFSNSRSEMNVSTLELGDSALYLCASSVTGSEQYFGPGTRLTVT.

This clone was detected once. V usage is TRBV9 and J usage is TRBJ2-1; the D gene is possibly TRBD2 (5 bases). Germline loops: CDR1 SGDLS, CDR2 YYNGEE. The CDR3 extends over 14 amino acids. V gave up 4 bases and J gave up 1 base, with 9 bases separating them. The CDR3 sequence: CASSHTGSYNEQFF. The DNA for the CDR3 is TGTGCCAGCAGCCACACGGGGTCCTACAATGAGCAGTTCTTC.

Comment on this clone: Other DNA sequences from this sample encode an identical CDR3 as well. V gene TRBV10-3 combines with J gene TRBJ1-3, with 8 nucleotides matching TRBD1. Germline values: CDR1 ENHRY, CDR2 SYGVKD. Trimming took 2 bases from V and 4 from J; bases not matched to a gene: 1. CDR3 length equals 14 residues. CDR3 sequence reads: CAISETGGGNTIYF. In DNA, the CDR3 is TGTGCCATCAGTGAGACAGGGGGAGGAAACACCATATATTTT.

The J gene is TRBJ1-1, the V gene TRBV14; 7 positions agree with TRBD1. V lost 1 base and J lost 7; bases outside the gene matches: 6. CDR3 length: 14 amino acids. Germline values: CDR1 SGHDN, CDR2 FVKESK. The CDR3 spells CASSQGYGTVEAFF. As DNA, the CDR3 is TGTGCCAGCAGCCAAGGATACGGGACAGTTGAAGCTTTCTTT.

The chain carries TRBV5-1 and TRBJ2-3; D is unclear. V lost 0 bases, J lost 1 base, and 9 bases lay in between. This CDR3 comprises 15 residues. Germline lookup yields CDR1 SGHRS and CDR2 YFSETQ. DNA of the CDR3: TGCGCCAGCAGCTTGGAAGGGTGGGGCACAGATACGCAGTATTTT. Amino acid sequence: CASSLEGWGTDTQYF.

The chain combines TRBV11-2 with TRBJ2-5; TRBD1 matches 8 bases. The CDR3 has 14 amino acids. Germline V gene lookup returns CDR1 SGHAT and CDR2 FQNNGV. Trimming at V came to 5 bases and at J to 5 bases, leaving 7 bases not matched to a gene. CDR3 protein: CASSRGTGGETQYF. CDR3 sequence (DNA): TGTGCCAGCAGCCGCGGGACAGGCGGGGAGACCCAGTACTTC. Full variable domain (rest looked up from reference TRBV11-2 and TRBJ2-5): EAGVAQSPRYKIIEKRQSVAFWCNPISGHATLYWYQQILGQGPKLLIQFQNNGVVDDSQLPKDRFSAERLKGVDSTLKIQPAKLEDSAVYLCASSRGTGGETQYFGPGTRLLVL.

This clone was observed a few times. The chain uses TRBV14 and TRBJ1-2; D is unclear. The CDR3 contains 15 residues. V gave up 0 bases and J gave up 4 bases, with 12 bases separating them. The V gene's germline CDR1 is SGHDN and CDR2 FVKESK. As DNA, the CDR3 is TGTGCCAGCAGCCAAGATTTCCAGAGCAGCTATGGCTACACCTTC. Amino acid sequence: CASSQDFQSSYGYTF.

This clone was found once. The V call is TRBV30, the J call TRBJ1-2; unclear D gene. From germline, CDR1 is GTSNPN and CDR2 SVGIG (reference sequence). V lost 1 base and J lost 2, with 8 bases in between. The CDR3 runs 13 residues. The CDR3: CAWSEGNNYGYTF. For the CDR3, the DNA is TGTGCCTGGAGTGAGGGAAACAACTATGGCTACACCTTC.

V usage is TRBV5-6 and J usage is TRBJ2-7, with TRBD1 identical over 8 bases. The CDR3 consists of 17 residues. Germline values: CDR1 SGHDT, CDR2 YYEEEE. J lost 5 bases, V lost 4 bases, and 17 bases had no gene match. Written as DNA, the CDR3 is TGTGCCAGCAGCGCGTTCACCCGACAGGGGTCGATGGACGAGCAGTACTTC. Amino acid sequence: CASSAFTRQGSMDEQYF.

About this clone: Other DNA sequences in the sample encode the same CDR3. The V gene is TRBV5-6, the J gene TRBJ2-5; the match to TRBD1 covers 7 bases. J gave up 2 bases and V 4 bases, and 2 bases lay outside the gene matches. Germline CDR1 is SGHDT and CDR2 is YYEEEE. The CDR3 is 13 amino acids. CDR3 sequence (DNA): TGTGCCAGCAGCCGGGACAGACAAGAGACCCAGTACTTC. Translated: CASSRDRQETQYF.

The chain carries TRBV18 and TRBJ1-5; TRBD1 is a possible D gene (6 bases). The V gene lost 1 base and the J gene lost 4 bases, with 8 bases spanning the gap. The CDR3 sequence is 14 residues long. Germline lookup yields CDR1 KGHSH and CDR2 LQKENI. In DNA, the CDR3 is TGTGCCAGCTCACCACAGGGACATAATCAGCCCCAGCATTTT. It codes for CASSPQGHNQPQHF.

The gene calls are TRBV18 and TRBJ1-2; 11 nucleotides line up with TRBD1. This CDR3 has 16 residues. The V and J ends lost 5 bases and 0 bases, in that order; junction bases with no gene match: 5. CDR1 and CDR2 from the germline V gene are KGHSH and LQKENI. This CDR3 is CASSTDRGPANYGYTF. CDR3 in DNA: TGTGCCAGCTCAACGGACAGGGGGCCAGCTAACTATGGCTACACCTTC.

Concerning this clone itself: Distinct nucleotide sequences in the sample also encode this CDR3. The V call is TRBV4-1, the J call TRBJ2-5; D unclear. The CDR3 totals 13 residues. The germline V and J ends were trimmed by 4 bases and 1 base, with 7 bases remaining between them. CDR1 is MGHRA and CDR2 is YSYEKL in the germline V gene. The CDR3 sequence is CASSLGTQETQYF. For the CDR3, the DNA is TGCGCCAGCAGCCTGGGCACCCAAGAGACCCAGTACTTC.